Following are 15 T cell receptor beta chains from one sample sequenced in a study of T cell repertoires in cytomegalovirus infection. TCRdb reprocessed the reads with MiXCR, giving one entry per CDR3 protein. The sample has under 850,000 distinct CDR3 sequences; 30% to 35% are singletons. No antigen has been assigned to these receptors. The specimen was cultured PBMCs, collected from culture after CMV antigen stimulation. These receptors all come from a human donor in good health (CMV status not recorded). Some clones in this sample may be carry-over from other donors' samples.

The V and J genes are TRBV6-2 or TRBV6-3 and TRBJ2-3, with unresolved D. Germline lookup yields CDR1 MNHEY and CDR2 SVGEGT. V was trimmed by 4 bases and J by 6 bases, leaving 11 bases between them. The CDR3 runs 13 residues. The CDR3 loop reads CASSLTPEDTQYF. CDR3 nucleotides: TGTGCCAGCAGTTTGACACCGGAGGATACGCAGTATTTT.

The chain combines TRBV6-1 with TRBJ2-7; 9 bases fit TRBD1. The germline V gene encodes CDR1 MNHNS and CDR2 SASEGT. CDR3 length: 13 residues. The V segment lost 6 bases and the J segment 6 bases; nucleotides outside the gene matches: 6. The CDR3 protein is CASSRDRVSEQYF. CDR3 nucleotide sequence: TGTGCCAGCAGCCGGGACAGGGTAAGCGAGCAGTACTTC.

Details on this clonotype: The junction departs from the called germline gene at one end, perhaps through a read error. The genes are TRBV11-2 and TRBJ1-2; D gene unclear. The CDR3 covers 12 residues. Germline CDR1 SGHAT, CDR2 FQNNGV. The CDR3 loop is CASSLDRARIAF. CDR3 in DNA: TGTGCCAGCAGCTTAGATCGGGCCCGAATCGCCTTC.

This rearrangement joins TRBV6-6 to TRBJ1-5; D is uncertain. The V gene's germline CDR1 is MNHNY and CDR2 SVGAGI (reference sequence). Trimming removed 10 bases from V and 2 bases from J, with 9 bases in between. The CDR3 is 12 residues long. CDR3 amino acids: CAIGPRNQPQHF. The CDR3 nucleotides are TGTGCCATCGGGCCCCGCAATCAGCCCCAGCATTTT.

A few counts support this clonotype. The gene calls are TRBV7-2 and TRBJ1-6, with unresolved D. V lost 2 bases and J 8 bases, leaving 7 bases between the germline ends. This CDR3 contains 13 residues. Germline V gene data show CDR1 as SGHTA and CDR2 as FQGNSA. The CDR3 sequence: CASSLRMDSPLHF. The CDR3 DNA is TGTGCCAGCAGCTTACGGATGGATTCACCCCTCCACTTT.

The chain joins TRBV20-1 to TRBJ2-3, with D possibly matching TRBD1 (5 bases). Trimming cost V 1 base and J 6 bases, with 17 bases left between them. The CDR3 is made up of 15 amino acids. CDR1 is DFQATT and CDR2 is SNEGSKA in the germline V gene (reference sequence). The CDR3 is CSARVGSSGSDTQYF. CDR3 DNA: TGCAGTGCTAGAGTAGGCAGCTCAGGGTCGGATACGCAGTATTTT.

This clonotype was observed a few times. The chain uses TRBV7-9 and TRBJ1-1; D gene ambiguous. Deletions cut 6 bases from V and 0 bases from J, with 14 bases between. From germline, CDR1 is SEHNR and CDR2 FQNEAQ (reference sequence). This CDR3 spans 15 amino acids. The CDR3 DNA reads TGTGCCAGCAGAGGCATAGCACGCCTGAACACTGAAGCTTTCTTT. Translated, it gives CASRGIARLNTEAFF.

The chain links TRBV19 to TRBJ1-6; no definite D call. There are 14 residues in the CDR3. Germline assignment: CDR1 LNHDA and CDR2 SQIVND (reference sequence). Trimming removed 5 bases at V and 5 bases at J, with 10 bases between. CDR3 region: CASSLEYNNSPLHF. CDR3 DNA: TGTGCCAGTAGTTTGGAGTACAATAATTCACCCCTCCACTTT.

V and J are TRBV29-1 and TRBJ2-1, with TRBD2 matching 11 bases. J was trimmed by 4 bases and V by 6 bases; bases with no gene match: 14. The length of the CDR3 is 17 residues. CDR1 is SQVTM and CDR2 is ANQGSEA in the germline V gene. In DNA form, the CDR3 reads TGCAGCGTCCCGAAATCGGGACTAGCGGAGAATTACAATGAGCAGTTCTTC. It encodes CSVPKSGLAENYNEQFF.

The genes are TRBV6-5 and TRBJ2-2; D gene uncertain. CDR1 and CDR2 from the germline V gene are MNHEY and SVGAGI. The CDR3 length is 13 residues. V was shortened by 7 bases and J by 5 bases, with 11 bases between the two germline ends. The CDR3 region is CASTFDGTGELFF. CDR3 DNA sequence: TGTGCCAGCACCTTCGACGGAACCGGGGAGCTGTTTTTT.

V is TRBV7-2 and J is TRBJ2-1; 8 positions agree with TRBD1. The CDR3 runs to 15 residues. V gave up 1 base and J gave up 10 bases; unmatched junction bases: 9. Per the germline V gene, CDR1 is SGHTA and CDR2 is FQGNSA. The CDR3 loop is CASSLVMQGAGEQFF. CDR3 DNA sequence: TGTGCCAGCAGCTTAGTAATGCAGGGGGCTGGGGAGCAGTTCTTC.

This chain joins TRBV6-2 or TRBV6-3 and TRBJ1-2; D is perhaps TRBD1 (5 bases). The CDR3 is 12 amino acids. Per germline, CDR1 MNHEY and CDR2 SVGEGT. V gave up 7 bases and J gave up 4 bases, with 10 bases separating them. The CDR3 bases are TGTGCCAGCACCGAGGGGTCCTATGGCTACACCTTC. Its translation is CASTEGSYGYTF.

This clonotype was seen ten or more times. The chain is built from TRBV11-3 and TRBJ1-1; no definite D call. Germline V lookup: CDR1 SGHNT, CDR2 YENEEA. Trimming stripped 0 bases from V and 0 bases from J, with 2 bases between. The CDR3 has 13 amino acids. CDR3 region: CASSLDVNTEAFF. CDR3 sequence (DNA): TGTGCCAGCAGCTTAGACGTGAACACTGAAGCTTTCTTT.

This clonotype appeared once. This chain connects TRBV3-1 to TRBJ1-6; D is perhaps TRBD1 (6 bases). Trimming shortened V by 4 bases and J by 10 bases, and 17 bases separated the two germline ends. Germline loops: CDR1 LGHDT, CDR2 YNNKEL (reference sequence). The CDR3 loop spans 15 amino acids. DNA for the CDR3: TGTGCCAGCAGCCCCCCGACAGGTCAGGGGTCACCCCTCCACTTT. Translation: CASSPPTGQGSPLHF.

This rearrangement joins TRBV28 to TRBJ2-7; 8 bases agree with TRBD2. The CDR3 extends over 15 amino acids. The J segment lost 3 bases and the V segment lost 6 bases, leaving 10 bases of the junction unmatched. Per germline, CDR1 MDHEN and CDR2 SYDVKM. The CDR3 reads CASSYGTSIFYEQYF. CDR3 in DNA: TGTGCCAGCAGCTATGGGACTAGTATTTTCTACGAGCAGTACTTC.